The present T cell receptor beta chain was sequenced within a study of blood T cell repertoires in COVID-19. Looking at the study overall: Samples representing acute and convalescent COVID-19 were sourced from the United States, Italy and Spain.

Germline V gene data show CDR1 as SGHRS and CDR2 as YFSETQ. The CDR3 covers 14 residues. The V and J ends lost 2 bases and 6 bases respectively, with 13 bases between them. How the authors handled the data: Quantification of nucleated cells was approximated via reference gene primer amplification. The protocol was immunoSEQ multiplex PCR, while the TCRdb copy is restricted to in-frame clones and leaves out a portion. V and J calls and clone size follow that table, whereas D and trimming were derived from the DNA. The sample holds about 160,000 clones; roughly 86% are singletons and the top ten take 3.9%.

Sequencing input: peripheral blood. The receptor's source is a woman aged 55-69 years who had recovered from COVID-19. This rearrangement joins TRBV5-1 to TRBJ2-3, with D tentatively TRBD2 (5 bases). The CDR3 region has the DNA TGCGCCAGCAGCTTCTACGGGGTAACCGATACGCAGTATTTT. Translating it yields CASSFYGVTDTQYF.